The rows below give T cell receptor beta chains drawn from one sample of a study of T cells in Graves' hyperthyroidism and ophthalmopathy. Each CDR3 protein gets one entry after TCRdb re-called the multiplex PCR reads with MiXCR. The sample yields under 300,000 distinct CDR3 sequences, about 14% seen once. Sequences were obtained from blood. The receptors derive from a woman under 40 with Graves' hyperthyroidism that later progressed to Graves' ophthalmopathy. Each CDR3 is given with its conserved first and last residue. The order of the fields is CDR3 length, V gene, J gene, CDR3 protein.

13,TRBV6-2/TRBV6-3,TRBJ2-5,CASRTLGIKTQYF
14,TRBV5-1,TRBJ1-1,CASSSRQMNTEAFF
14,TRBV29-1,TRBJ2-1,CSVDMSGQGNEQFF
15,TRBV19,TRBJ1-3,CASSILGSAGNTIYF
16,TRBV6-5,TRBJ2-7,CASSPPRAGAPHEQYF
15,TRBV12-3/TRBV12-4,TRBJ1-1,CASSSTRTANTEAFF
17,TRBV7-3,TRBJ2-7,CASSFKSGLAGGLEQYF
13,TRBV28,TRBJ1-3,CASSTYSGNTIYF
15,TRBV6-1,TRBJ1-6,CASSLTGPHNSPLHF
15,TRBV9,TRBJ1-6,CASSVRDRGNSPLHF
14,TRBV6-5,TRBJ1-1,CASSYSTARTEAFF
15,TRBV7-2,TRBJ2-7,CASSSYGMEGYEQYF
14,TRBV20-1,TRBJ2-1,CSARDLSTGNEQFF
16,TRBV10-2,TRBJ2-2,CASSKSGSTGPGELFF
13,TRBV5-5,TRBJ1-2,CASSLDNYYGYTF
18,TRBV7-2,TRBJ2-7,CASSPYPGLFLGAYEQYF
14,TRBV9,TRBJ1-5,CASSVGTGNQPQHF
14,TRBV7-3,TRBJ2-1,CASSLGPGDNEQFF
13,TRBV3-1,TRBJ1-2,CASSQEGNYGYTF
15,TRBV10-3,TRBJ2-3,CAISERERGTDTQYF
16,TRBV9,TRBJ2-1,CASSVEVAGAYNEQFF
12,TRBV12-3/TRBV12-4,TRBJ1-1,CASSLGQVEAFF
16,TRBV28,TRBJ1-6,CATMSPTHGGKSPLHF
14,TRBV30,TRBJ2-7,CAWATTGDGYEQYF
14,TRBV19,TRBJ1-1,CASSRTGEGTEAFF
13,TRBV6-1,TRBJ2-7,CASTLDRDYEQYF
14,TRBV27,TRBJ1-1,CASSHPGANTEAFF
14,TRBV7-9,TRBJ2-2,CASSLVLGTGELFF
15,TRBV20-1,TRBJ1-1,CSVTAGGSMNTEAFF
16,TRBV14,TRBJ2-6,CASSQDAVSGANVLTF
15,TRBV27,TRBJ2-1,CASSYTGGFYNEQFF